The next 5 T cell receptor beta chains were all read from a single sample in a study of graft-versus-host responses after intestinal transplantation. These receptors have no known antigen. Here immunoSEQ multiplex PCR was the method, and the copy in TCRdb shows in-frame clones only, minus some. The table records 62,000 or so clones, 85% to 95% of them present only once. This specimen consisted of unstimulated CD8+ T cells sorted from spleen or lymph node cells, obtained before transplant. The receptors were gathered from a human donor who was the organ donor for an intestinal transplant.

CDR3 protein: CASSVGVTGNNKEQYF. CDR3 nucleotides: TGTGCCAGCAGCGTAGGGGTGACAGGGAATAATAAGGAGCAGTACTTC. The J gene is TRBJ2-7, the V gene TRBV7-9; 7 nucleotides match TRBD1. CDR3 size: 16 residues. The V and J ends lost 5 bases and 7 bases, in that order; junction bases with no gene match: 17. CDR1 and CDR2 from the germline V gene are SEHNR and FQNEAQ (reference sequence).

The rearrangement joins TRBV27 to TRBJ1-5; TRBD1 is a possible D gene (5 bases). The CDR3 sequence is 14 residues long. The V end lost 5 bases, the J end lost 0 bases, and 8 bases lay between the germline ends. Germline assignment: CDR1 MNHEY and CDR2 SMNVEV (reference sequence). The CDR3 is CASSDSASNQPQHF. The CDR3 DNA sequence: TGTGCCAGCAGTGACAGTGCTAGCAATCAGCCCCAGCATTTT.

The chain couples TRBV6-5 to TRBJ1-6; D possibly corresponds to TRBD1 (5 bases). Germline V CDR1 and CDR2: MNHEY, SVGAGI. The CDR3 covers 13 residues. V dropped 6 bases and J dropped 9 bases, with 12 bases sitting between them. The DNA for the CDR3 is TGTGCCAGCAGCTCAGGGTGGGTTTCACCCCTCCACTTT. Its protein product is CASSSGWVSPLHF.

The rearrangement joins TRBV30 to TRBJ1-1, with 7 bases lining up with TRBD1. The ends lost 7 bases at V and 3 bases at J; junction bases unmatched: 14. From germline, CDR1 is GTSNPN and CDR2 SVGIG (reference sequence). This CDR3 is 15 amino acids long. As DNA, the CDR3 is TGTGCCTCGACAGGGCTGAGGGGATTCGACACTGAAGCTTTCTTT. It yields the protein CASTGLRGFDTEAFF.

The genes are TRBV4-1 and TRBJ2-3; no firm D call. V was clipped by 0 bases and J by 2 bases, with 15 bases between them. Per germline, CDR1 MGHRA and CDR2 YSYEKL. The CDR3 has 17 amino acids. The CDR3 sequence is CASSQDQYRPITDTQYF. CDR3 bases: TGCGCCAGCAGCCAAGATCAGTACAGACCTATCACAGATACGCAGTATTTT.